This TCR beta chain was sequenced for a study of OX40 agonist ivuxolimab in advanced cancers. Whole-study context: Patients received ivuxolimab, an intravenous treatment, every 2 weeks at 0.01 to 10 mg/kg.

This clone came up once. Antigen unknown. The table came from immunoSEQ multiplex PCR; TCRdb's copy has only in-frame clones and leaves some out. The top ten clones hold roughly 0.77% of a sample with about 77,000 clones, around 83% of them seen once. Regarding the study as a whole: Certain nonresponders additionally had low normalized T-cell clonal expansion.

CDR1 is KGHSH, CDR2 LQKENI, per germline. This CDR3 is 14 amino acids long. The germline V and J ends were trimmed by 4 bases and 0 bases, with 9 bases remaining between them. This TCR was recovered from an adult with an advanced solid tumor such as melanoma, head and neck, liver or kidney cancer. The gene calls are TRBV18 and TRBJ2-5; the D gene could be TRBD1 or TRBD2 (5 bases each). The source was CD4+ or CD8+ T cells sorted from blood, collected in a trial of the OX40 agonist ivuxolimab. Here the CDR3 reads CASSRDQNQETQYF. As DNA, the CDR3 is TGTGCCAGCTCACGGGACCAAAACCAAGAGACCCAGTACTTC.